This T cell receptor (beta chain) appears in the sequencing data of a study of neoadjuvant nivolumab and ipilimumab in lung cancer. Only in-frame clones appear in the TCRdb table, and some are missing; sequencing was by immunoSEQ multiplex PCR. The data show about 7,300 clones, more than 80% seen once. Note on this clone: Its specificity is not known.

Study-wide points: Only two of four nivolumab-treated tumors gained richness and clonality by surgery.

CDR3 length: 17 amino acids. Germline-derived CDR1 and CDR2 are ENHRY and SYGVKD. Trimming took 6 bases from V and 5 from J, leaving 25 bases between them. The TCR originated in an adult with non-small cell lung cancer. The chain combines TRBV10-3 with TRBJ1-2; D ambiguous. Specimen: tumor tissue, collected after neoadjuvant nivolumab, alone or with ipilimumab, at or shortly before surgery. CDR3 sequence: CAISDWRQNPTSYGYTF. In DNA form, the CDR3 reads TGTGCCATCAGCGACTGGCGGCAGAATCCGACGAGTTATGGCTACACCTTC.